This T cell receptor beta chain was documented in a study of type 1 regulatory T cells. In the study overall: This in vitro CD4 product, T-allo10, is enriched for Tr1 cells and alloantigen-specific. Study conclusions and caveats: Tr1 cells had a more restricted TCR repertoire than non-Tr1 cells.

The CDR3 runs 13 residues. This clonotype occurred a few times. The antigen is undetermined. TCRdb reanalysed the reads using MiXCR and keeps one entry per CDR3 protein. Of tens of thousands of distinct CDR3 sequences detected, around 21% appear once; the ten largest clones hold roughly 8.3%. The sample taken for sequencing was cultured type 1 regulatory T (Tr1) cells, either the whole culture or a sorted fraction (not recorded which). The receptor's source is a human donor in good health. This chain uses TRBV21-1 with TRBJ1-1; the D call TRBD1 from the table was never checked on the DNA. TRBV21-1 is flagged as a pseudogene. The CDR3 DNA is TGTGCCAGCAGCATTAGGCAGGGGAAGAAAGCTTTCTTT. It translates to CASSIRQGKKAFF.